Listed below are T cell receptor beta chains from one sample, sequenced in a study of cytomegalovirus exposure and HLA in healthy donors. Profiled with immunoSEQ multiplex PCR; TCRdb holds only in-frame clones, not every one. The sample contains around 150,000 clones, almost 90% of which appear only once. The source material was PBMCs. These receptors came from a woman between 18 and 30 years old in good health and CMV-seropositive. The conserved cysteine and the conserved F or W are not part of the CDR3 here.

TRBV9	TRBJ2-2	13	ASSVVQGSVGELF
TRBV28	TRBJ2-3	9	ASSLGGTQY
TRBV28	TRBJ1-2	12	ASTIPGTEYGYT
TRBV28	TRBJ2-1	11	ASSFSPDREQF
TRBV7-2	TRBJ2-3	12	ASNNGGGTDTQY
TRBV7-7	TRBJ2-1	13	ASSLAPSGDNEQF
TRBV5-6	TRBJ1-4	10	ASSLLNEKLF
TRBV5-1	TRBJ1-2	11	ASSLAGGYGYT
TRBV13	TRBJ2-7	12	ASSSFGGSYEQY
TRBV5-1	TRBJ2-7	11	ASSLARGYEQY
TRBV27	TRBJ1-3	11	ASKYTGGNTIY
TRBV18	TRBJ2-7	13	ASSPRRDGNYEQY
TRBV4-3	TRBJ2-1	11	ASSQELYNEQF
TRBV4-1	TRBJ1-2	15	ASSQDQGTGARDGYT
TRBV2	TRBJ2-1	12	ASTPGLGYNEQF
TRBV11-2	TRBJ2-7	13	ASSFSPEGTYEQY
TRBV6-1	TRBJ2-1	14	ASSGTRQGMGNEQF
TRBV7-9	TRBJ1-3	13	ASSTGQVSGNTIY
TRBV6-6	TRBJ1-2	11	ASSYSSDYGYT
TRBV6-1	TRBJ1-2	12	ASSSTTRGNGYT
TRBV9	TRBJ1-4	14	ASSVSQGGFGEKLF
TRBV9	TRBJ2-7	16	ASSVAPIGSGSLYEQY
TRBV7-3	TRBJ1-2	11	ASSFRADYGYT
TRBV30	TRBJ1-2	20	AWTDLRALSAGLGIRTYGYT
TRBV27	TRBJ2-1	13	ASSPLAGSYNEQF
TRBV7-2	TRBJ1-1	11	ASRAQGPTEAF
TRBV19	TRBJ1-5	14	ASSPLDRASNQPQH
TRBV4-2	TRBJ2-3	11	ASSQDLADTQY
TRBV5-1	TRBJ2-2	14	ASSFGQGVVAGELF
TRBV5-4	TRBJ2-5	14	ASSLKLAGGGETQY
TRBV5-1	TRBJ2-3	10	ASSDRGYTQY
TRBV7-2	TRBJ2-2	13	ASSLGAGRTGELF
TRBV7-2	TRBJ1-3	11	ASSSTVGNTIY
TRBV5-4	TRBJ1-4	12	ASSWGAGTEKLF
TRBV4-3	TRBJ2-7	13	ASSQDASGHYEQY
TRBV15	TRBJ2-5	13	ATSSPGRQRETQY
TRBV19	TRBJ2-2	12	ASSIGGLTGELF
TRBV6-5	TRBJ1-1	13	ASSNKGQGDTEAF
TRBV7-9	TRBJ2-4	14	ASSLGINRGWDIQY
TRBV5-6	TRBJ1-3	13	ASSLAAGTGNTIY
TRBV10-3	TRBJ1-2	15	AISDSQKGRGMDGYT
TRBV18	TRBJ1-5	12	ASSPSFSNQPQH
TRBV4-2	TRBJ2-1	14	ASSQDTGGTYNEQF
TRBV19	TRBJ1-1	12	ASKEGSLNTEAF
TRBV18	TRBJ2-7	12	ASSPGRAPYEQY
TRBV6-5	TRBJ2-7	11	ASTTSGVYEQY